This T cell receptor (beta chain) appears in the sequencing data of a study of blood T cell repertoires in COVID-19. Germline values: CDR1 SNHLY, CDR2 FYNNEI. V lost 6 bases to trimming and J lost 9 bases, with 15 bases between them. The CDR3 runs 12 residues. Profiling relied on immunoSEQ multiplex PCR, and the TCRdb table lists in-frame clones only, not all of them. Of over 60,000 clones listed, approximately 92% are singletons. The sample consisted of peripheral blood. The origin of this receptor is a woman between 50 and 59 years old with active COVID-19. The V gene is TRBV2, the J gene TRBJ2-7, with D possibly being TRBD2 (6 bases). CDR3 protein: CASSPILGGQYF. Here the CDR3 DNA reads TGTGCCAGCAGCCCTATATTGGGAGGGCAGTACTTC.